This T cell receptor (beta chain) was identified during a study of CD4 T cells in relation to SARS-CoV-2 and coronaviruses. Looking at the study overall: TCR beta CDR3s were sequenced after approximately ten-day antigen culture of PBMCs. The negative reference was HIV-1 Nef peptide pool or peptide-free culture. Study-wide results and limits: Each donor contributed either pre-pandemic or post-infection samples, not both. Crossreactive clones expanded significantly less to SARS-CoV-2 than monoreactive clones.

Germline CDR1 is SGHTA and CDR2 is FQGTGA. The CDR3 has 15 amino acids. The V gene lost 5 bases and the J gene lost 4 bases, with 18 bases spanning the gap. Concerning this clone: Its antigen is unidentified.

CD4+ T cells from unexposed donors were obtained before the COVID-19 pandemic (2011-2018). Isolation of CD4+ T cells took place after about 9 days in culture. Clones were read by immunoSEQ multiplex PCR, and TCRdb kept only the in-frame ones, dropping some. Of tens of thousands of clones listed, 70% to 80% are singletons. The J gene is TRBJ2-7, the V gene TRBV7-3; D possibly corresponds to TRBD2 (6 bases). This TCR came from a human donor in good health. Sequences were obtained from CD4+ T cells from PBMCs, cultured in vitro. The CDR3 region is CASSPGASDGYEQYF. In DNA form, the CDR3 reads TGTGCCAGCAGCCCCGGGGCTAGCGACGGGTACGAGCAGTACTTC.